One sample yielded the 18 T cell receptor beta chains listed below, sequenced in a study of blood T cell repertoires in COVID-19 (TCRdb year 2020). Receptors were amplified or captured by the immunoSEQ multiplex PCR assay. Entries here come from immuneACCESS through TCRdb and include only in-frame sequences with V and J called. Some clones fail to appear in such tables; in the studies checked, an unresolved V gene covers under half of the shortfall, and the cause of the remainder is unknown. This sample has 130,000 to 150,000 clones in its table, and approximately 84% of those were observed once. The ten largest clonotypes hold around 6.8% of the sample. Material for sequencing was peripheral blood. The receptor source for this set is a human donor in a cohort sampled during active COVID-19.

The chain recombines TRBV11-2 with TRBJ2-5, with D possibly TRBD1 on 6 matching bases. Trimming shortened V by 6 bases and J by 1 base, and 12 bases separated the two germline ends. Germline-derived CDR1 and CDR2 are SGHAT and FQNNGV. CDR3 length: 14 amino acids. The CDR3 reads CASRQWTAQETQYF. The CDR3 DNA follows: TGTGCCAGCAGACAATGGACAGCCCAAGAGACCCAGTACTTC.

This clone was counted a single time. J is TRBJ2-5 and V is TRBV4-3; D may be TRBD1 (5 bases). Germline-derived CDR1 and CDR2 are LGHNA and YSLEER. V dropped 0 bases and J dropped 0 bases, with 11 bases sitting between them. This CDR3 spans 16 amino acids. Here the CDR3 reads CASSQDVGANQETQYF. Here the CDR3 DNA reads TGCGCCAGCAGCCAAGATGTTGGGGCAAACCAAGAGACCCAGTACTTC.

The chain joins TRBV6-1 to TRBJ1-5; the D is unclear. Germline V gene lookup returns CDR1 MNHNS and CDR2 SASEGT. The CDR3 is made up of 14 amino acids. The ends were cut back, 3 bases at V and 0 bases at J, with 6 bases in the middle. CDR3: CASSDGLSNQPQHF. The CDR3, as DNA: TGTGCCAGCAGTGACGGACTTAGCAATCAGCCCCAGCATTTT.

V is TRBV9 and J is TRBJ2-1, with TRBD2 matching over 8 bases. This CDR3 has 19 residues. Germline assignment: CDR1 SGDLS and CDR2 YYNGEE. The V gene end was trimmed by 1 base and the J gene end by 1 base; junction bases not matched to a gene: 13. CDR3 nucleotide sequence: TGTGCCAGCAGCGTACAATCCCCCGTAGCGGGGCCATCCTACAATGAGCAGTTCTTC. Translating it yields CASSVQSPVAGPSYNEQFF.

The chain has TRBV4-1 and TRBJ1-3; D is ambiguous. The CDR3 contains 17 residues. Trimming shortened V by 4 bases and J by 1 base, and 17 bases separated the two germline ends. Germline-derived CDR1 and CDR2 are MGHRA and YSYEKL. CDR3 protein: CASSPTSTGTSGNTIYF. The CDR3 DNA reads TGCGCCAGCAGCCCCACGTCGACGGGAACTTCTGGAAACACCATATATTTT.

The chain recombines TRBV9 with TRBJ1-2; maybe TRBD1 (5 bases). The CDR3 has 14 residues. The V end was cut by 3 bases, the J end by 7 bases, with 16 bases between. Looked up from germline, CDR1 is SGDLS and CDR2 is YYNGEE. CDR3 in amino acids: CASSASGTMFGYTF. The CDR3 DNA reads as TGTGCCAGCAGCGCTTCCGGGACTATGTTTGGCTACACCTTC.

The chain couples TRBV5-8 to TRBJ1-4; 7 nucleotides agree with TRBD1. After removal of 1 base from V and 6 bases from J, the junction contained 3 bases not matched to a gene. CDR1 and CDR2 from the germline V gene are SGHTS and YDEGEE. The CDR3 length is 14 residues. The CDR3: CASSLWGTDEKLFF. CDR3 nucleotide sequence: TGTGCCAGCAGCTTGTGGGGGACAGATGAAAAACTGTTTTTT.

This clone turned up a few times. V usage is TRBV4-1 and J usage is TRBJ1-6, with D possibly TRBD1 on 6 matching bases. The CDR3 extends over 16 amino acids. Germline assignment: CDR1 MGHRA and CDR2 YSYEKL. V dropped 3 bases and J dropped 7 bases, with 16 bases sitting between them. CDR3 sequence: CASSQGGGVWNSPLHF. For the CDR3, the DNA is TGCGCCAGCAGCCAGGGAGGGGGAGTATGGAATTCACCCCTCCACTTT.

The J gene is TRBJ2-1, the V gene TRBV5-1; 7 bases line up with TRBD2. With 0 bases clipped from V and 2 bases from J, the junction kept 2 bases outside the gene matches. Looked up from germline, CDR1 is SGHRS and CDR2 is YFSETQ. The CDR3 is 15 amino acids. CDR3 loop: CASSLVSGAYNEQFF. The DNA of the CDR3 is TGCGCCAGCAGCTTGGTAAGCGGGGCCTACAATGAGCAGTTCTTC.

This chain joins TRBV28 and TRBJ1-1, with TRBD1 matching 8 bases. The CDR3 is 19 amino acids. V lost 6 bases to trimming and J lost 1 base; unmatched junction nucleotides: 19. Germline V lookup: CDR1 MDHEN, CDR2 SYDVKM. In nucleotides, the CDR3 is TGTGCCAGCAGACCGGACAGGGAACTGTACACAGTCCCGAACACTGAAGCTTTCTTT. Amino acids: CASRPDRELYTVPNTEAFF.

V usage is TRBV21-1 and J usage is TRBJ2-7; the DNA was not used to check the table's D call, TRBD1. TRBV21-1 is a pseudogene locus. The CDR3 spans 15 residues. The CDR3 loop is CASSTARDSPYEQYF. CDR3 bases: TGTGCCAGCAGCACTGCCCGGGACAGTCCCTACGAGCAGTACTTC.

J is TRBJ1-2 and V is TRBV14, with D perhaps TRBD1 (5 bases). The CDR3 spans 12 residues. Germline V gene data show CDR1 as SGHDN and CDR2 as FVKESK. Trimming stripped 2 bases from V and 8 bases from J, with 9 bases between. CDR3 bases: TGTGCCAGCAGCCAAACAGGACGCGGCTACACCTTC. It is translated as CASSQTGRGYTF.

The chain combines TRBV5-4 with TRBJ1-4; weak D call: TRBD1 (6 bases). The germline V and J ends were trimmed by 4 bases and 4 bases, with 14 bases remaining between them. The CDR3 contains 15 residues. The germline V gene encodes CDR1 SGHNT and CDR2 YYREEE (reference sequence). The CDR3 loop reads CASSPYRDINEKLFF. In DNA form, the CDR3 reads TGTGCCAGCAGCCCGTACCGGGACATTAATGAAAAACTGTTTTTT.

This chain joins TRBV3-1 (or the pseudogene TRBV3-2) and TRBJ1-1; D is perhaps TRBD1 (5 bases). V was pared by 3 bases and J by 2 bases, with 10 bases between. This CDR3 region has 14 residues. Germline V gene lookup returns CDR1 LGHDT and CDR2 YNNKEL (reference sequence). This CDR3 reads CASSQLRGNTEAFF. The CDR3 DNA sequence: TGTGCCAGCAGCCAGTTAAGGGGTAACACTGAAGCTTTCTTT.

The rearrangement uses TRBV18 and TRBJ1-5, with D tentatively TRBD1 (5 bases). Germline assignment: CDR1 KGHSH and CDR2 LQKENI. The CDR3 totals 15 residues. Trimming removed 3 bases from V and 2 bases from J, with 11 bases in between. The CDR3 loop is CASSPPGGGNQPQHF. The CDR3 DNA follows: TGTGCCAGCTCACCCCCCGGGGGGGGCAATCAGCCCCAGCATTTT.

The chain is built from TRBV6-1 and TRBJ1-2; D not resolved. Looked up from germline, CDR1 is MNHNS and CDR2 is SASEGT. CDR3 length equals 15 residues. The V gene lost 1 base and the J gene lost 4 bases, with 13 bases spanning the gap. DNA of the CDR3: TGTGCCAGCAGTGAAGACGGTCGGTCCTTCTATGGCTACACCTTC. Residues: CASSEDGRSFYGYTF.

J is TRBJ1-5 and V is TRBV10-1; maybe TRBD1 (6 bases). Germline V gene sequence: CDR1 WNHNN, CDR2 SYGVQD (reference sequence). CDR3 length equals 16 residues. V was pared by 7 bases and J by 0 bases, with 16 bases between. CDR3 sequence: CASMTGPSYSNQPQHF. The CDR3 nucleotides read TGCGCCAGCATGACAGGTCCATCCTATAGCAATCAGCCCCAGCATTTT.

The rearrangement joins TRBV5-1 to TRBJ2-2; D may be TRBD2 (6 bases). With 0 bases removed from V and 6 bases from J, the gap between germline ends came to 9 bases. CDR3 length: 14 amino acids. Looked up from germline, CDR1 is SGHRS and CDR2 is YFSETQ. CDR3 sequence reads: CASSLAGGPGELFF. CDR3 DNA sequence: TGCGCCAGCAGCTTGGCCGGAGGGCCCGGGGAGCTGTTTTTT.